These 20 T cell receptor beta chains were all obtained from the same sample, sequenced in a study of identical twins (TCRdb year 2016). Preparation of the library involved 5' RACE. Sequencer: Illumina HiSeq 2000. The public reads were quality trimmed at Q25 with fastp and then assembled into clones with MiXCR by TCRdb, keeping productive beta chains. Merged by CDR3 protein, the rows form single entries marked with the most common genes and DNA. The sample records approximately 500,000 distinct CDR3 sequences, 20% to 30% of which are singletons. The top ten constitute approximately 2.9% of the sample. These data were also reused for a study on T cells expressing NK-cell markers.

The specimen sequenced was CD4+ T cells sorted from blood. The source is a woman younger than 35 in good health.

This clonotype occurred a few times. CDR3 in amino acids: CASSLYRTGVRQYF. CDR3 coding DNA: TGCGCCAGCAGCTTGTATCGGACAGGGGTAAGGCAGTACTTC. The chain is built from TRBV5-1 and TRBJ2-7; 9 nucleotides line up with TRBD1. This CDR3 has 14 amino acids. V lost 1 base to trimming and J lost 9 bases; unmatched junction nucleotides: 8. Per the germline V gene, CDR1 is SGHRS and CDR2 is YFSETQ.

V is TRBV12-3 or TRBV12-4 and J is TRBJ2-1, with D uncertain. The CDR3 is made up of 13 amino acids. V was clipped by 7 bases and J by 6 bases, with 13 bases between them. CDR3 coding DNA: TGTGCCAGCACCTCGGTTGAGGTCAATGAGCAGTTCTTC. It codes for CASTSVEVNEQFF.

The chain joins TRBV9 to TRBJ1-6; D is possibly TRBD1 (5 bases). Germline V gives CDR1 SGDLS, CDR2 YYNGEE. CDR3 length equals 15 residues. V was shortened by 0 bases and J by 7 bases, with 11 bases between the two germline ends. CDR3 sequence reads: CASSVGPRANSPLHF. The CDR3 region has the DNA TGTGCCAGCAGCGTAGGACCCAGGGCAAATTCACCCCTCCACTTT. The complete variable domain, with remaining parts taken from reference TRBV9 and TRBJ1-6, reads DSGVTQTPKHLITATGQRVTLRCSPRSGDLSVYWYQQSLDQGLQFLIQYYNGEERAKGNILERFSAQQFPDLHSELNLSSLELGDSALYFCASSVGPRANSPLHFGNGTRLTVT.

This clonotype has only a few counts. The chain uses TRBV7-9 and TRBJ2-5, with a tentative D call TRBD2 (6 bases). Germline V gene data show CDR1 as SEHNR and CDR2 as FQNEAQ (reference sequence). Trimming removed 3 bases at V and 0 bases at J, with 8 bases between. This CDR3 spans 14 amino acids. The CDR3 DNA sequence: TGTGCCAGCAGCTTGGGGGACTACCAAGAGACCCAGTACTTC. As protein: CASSLGDYQETQYF.

The chain links TRBV6-6 to TRBJ2-3; the D gene is possibly TRBD2 (6 bases). The V end was cut by 4 bases, the J end by 4 bases, with 9 bases between. CDR3 length: 13 amino acids. Germline-derived CDR1 and CDR2 are MNHNY and SVGAGI (reference sequence). The CDR3 here is CASSLGLPDTQYF. CDR3 DNA: TGTGCCAGCAGTTTGGGACTTCCAGATACGCAGTATTTT.

The chain recombines TRBV7-9 with TRBJ2-1; D is undetermined. Germline CDR1 reads SEHNR; CDR2 reads FQNEAQ (reference sequence). The CDR3 sequence is 10 residues long. V lost 5 bases to trimming and J lost 12 bases, with 8 bases between them. CDR3 in amino acids: CASSDMGQFF. CDR3 DNA: TGTGCCAGCAGCGACATGGGGCAGTTCTTC. Variable domain in full (rest from reference TRBV7-9 and TRBJ2-1): DTGVSQNPRHKITKRGQNVTFRCDPISEHNRLYWYRQTLGQGPEFLTYFQNEAQLEKSRLLSDRFSAERPKGSFSTLEIQRTEQGDSAMYLCASSDMGQFFGPGTRLTVL.

The chain is built from TRBV7-2 and TRBJ2-5; TRBD2 might be the D (6 bases). V was shortened by 5 bases and J by 5 bases, with 15 bases between the two germline ends. The CDR3 length is 14 residues. Germline V lookup: CDR1 SGHTA, CDR2 FQGNSA. The CDR3 nucleotides are TGTGCCAGCAGCCCCCGCCCGGGGAGGGAGACCCAGTACTTC. Amino acid sequence: CASSPRPGRETQYF.

This clonotype has ten or more counts. The V gene is TRBV9, the J gene TRBJ1-2; 7 nucleotides line up with TRBD1. The CDR3 consists of 16 residues. CDR1 SGDLS and CDR2 YYNGEE come from the germline V gene. J was trimmed by 4 bases and V by 2 bases; bases with no gene match: 11. The CDR3 nucleotides read TGTGCCAGCAGCGTGGGGGGGGACAGCGGCTTCTATGGCTACACCTTC. Translation gives CASSVGGDSGFYGYTF.

The chain has TRBV29-1 and TRBJ2-7; the D gene is possibly TRBD2 (6 bases). Trimming removed 6 bases at V and 4 bases at J, with 19 bases between. This CDR3 has 14 residues. Germline CDR1 is SQVTM and CDR2 is ANQGSEA. The CDR3 reads CSVELLRERYEQYF. Written as DNA, the CDR3 is TGCAGCGTGGAGCTCCTCCGGGAGAGGTACGAGCAGTACTTC.

This clonotype was seen a handful of times. V and J are TRBV5-1 and TRBJ2-1; D is unresolved. This CDR3 has 14 residues. V lost 4 bases, J lost 5 bases, and 13 bases lay in between. Germline CDR1 is SGHRS and CDR2 is YFSETQ. CDR3 nucleotide sequence: TGCGCCAGCAGCCCCCCGCGGAGAAACAATGAGCAGTTCTTC. Translation gives CASSPPRRNNEQFF.

Points on this clonotype: A read error may produce the germline difference seen at one junction end. The gene calls are TRBV6-6 and TRBJ2-1; 10 bases are shared with TRBD2. CDR3 length: 11 amino acids. The germline gives CDR1 MNHNY, CDR2 SVGAGI (reference sequence). In nucleotides, the CDR3 is TGTGCCAGCGCGGCGGGACTAGCGATAATCTTC. Amino acids: CASAAGLAIIF.

This clonotype was counted only a few times. The genes are TRBV9 and TRBJ2-5; TRBD2 aligns across 9 bases. V was clipped by 0 bases and J by 4 bases; unmatched bases: 4. There are 15 residues in the CDR3. From germline, CDR1 is SGDLS and CDR2 YYNGEE. This CDR3 reads CASSVGLAGSETQYF. The CDR3, as DNA: TGTGCCAGCAGCGTAGGCCTAGCGGGATCAGAGACCCAGTACTTC.

This clonotype was seen more than once but under ten times. This chain uses TRBV29-1 with TRBJ1-1; no firm D call. Per the germline V gene, CDR1 is SQVTM and CDR2 is ANQGSEA. This CDR3 is built from 11 residues. The CDR3 nucleotides read TGCCAAGTTTCCCAGAACACTGAAGCTTTCTTT. It translates to CQVSQNTEAFF.

This clonotype was found a few times. The chain employs TRBV9 and TRBJ2-1; D uncertain. The CDR3 length is 13 residues. The germline V gene has CDR1 SGDLS and CDR2 YYNGEE. Trimming cost V 2 bases and J 4 bases, with 7 bases left between them. The DNA for the CDR3 is TGTGCCAGCAGCGTGGCAGCGTACAATGAGCAGTTCTTC. Its protein product is CASSVAAYNEQFF. The full variable domain, completed using reference TRBV9 and TRBJ2-1, is DSGVTQTPKHLITATGQRVTLRCSPRSGDLSVYWYQQSLDQGLQFLIQYYNGEERAKGNILERFSAQQFPDLHSELNLSSLELGDSALYFCASSVAAYNEQFFGPGTRLTVL.

The rearrangement joins TRBV12-3 or TRBV12-4 to TRBJ2-5, with 12 positions matching TRBD2. The length of the CDR3 is 15 residues. V lost 6 bases, J lost 2 bases, and 4 bases stayed unmatched. The CDR3 loop is CASSKLAGGQETQYF. The CDR3 DNA reads TGTGCCAGCAGCAAACTAGCGGGGGGACAAGAGACCCAGTACTTC.

The rearrangement uses TRBV6-5 and TRBJ1-2; 8 nucleotides line up with TRBD1. V shed 4 bases and J 8 bases; nucleotides not matched to a gene: 15. The CDR3 is 16 residues long. Germline lookup yields CDR1 MNHEY and CDR2 SVGAGI. CDR3 residues: CASSFLGQGPYSGYTF. The CDR3 nucleotides are TGTGCCAGCAGTTTCCTTGGACAGGGACCTTATAGCGGCTACACCTTC.

V gene TRBV6-1 combines with J gene TRBJ2-1; no definite D call. The CDR3 is 13 amino acids. With 5 bases removed from V and 9 bases from J, the gap between germline ends came to 14 bases. The germline V gene encodes CDR1 MNHNS and CDR2 SASEGT. In DNA, the CDR3 is TGTGCCAGCAGTCTAAATTTTCGAGGTGAGCAGTTCTTC. Protein sequence: CASSLNFRGEQFF.

The V call is TRBV7-9, the J call TRBJ2-2; no definite D call. The CDR3 runs to 12 residues. V lost 5 bases and J lost 9, with 10 bases in between. Germline CDR1 and CDR2: SEHNR and FQNEAQ (reference sequence). The CDR3 coding sequence is TGTGCCAGCAGCCCCGAGTATCGGGAGCTGTTTTTT. Encoded protein: CASSPEYRELFF.

The rearrangement links TRBV7-2 to TRBJ2-1; 15 bases are a match to TRBD2. Germline V gene data show CDR1 as SGHTA and CDR2 as FQGNSA. V dropped 4 bases and J dropped 8; count of bases not matched to a gene: 3. The CDR3 contains 15 residues. The CDR3 DNA is TGTGCCAGCAGCTGGACTAGCGGGGGGGCGTATGAGCAGTTCTTC. It codes for CASSWTSGGAYEQFF.

The rearrangement links TRBV6-1 to TRBJ1-1; possible D gene TRBD1, 5 bases. V shed 6 bases and J shed 1 base, with 12 bases lying between them. The CDR3 length is 14 residues. Germline assignment: CDR1 MNHNS and CDR2 SASEGT. The CDR3, as DNA: TGTGCCAGCAGGACAGACAAAGGGAACACTGAAGCTTTCTTT. Its translation is CASRTDKGNTEAFF.